The 5 T cell receptor beta chains in this list originate from one sample, sequenced in a study of beta chain features in type 1 diabetes. TCRB transcripts that were expressed got sequenced, as all of the isolated RNA had been reverse transcribed. Here immunoSEQ multiplex PCR was the method, and the copy in TCRdb shows in-frame clones only, minus some. In the table there are roughly 400,000 clones, over 13% of which are singletons. The sequenced material came from naive CD4+ T cells from blood. The receptors originated from a young woman in good health.

This chain connects TRBV2 to TRBJ1-3; 7 nucleotides match TRBD1. CDR3 length equals 15 residues. The V segment lost 6 bases and the J segment 2 bases; nucleotides outside the gene matches: 7. Germline lookup yields CDR1 SNHLY and CDR2 FYNNEI. The CDR3 bases are TGTGCCAGCAGCGACAGGGCGGTACCTGGAAACACCATATATTTT. Its protein product is CASSDRAVPGNTIYF.

This sequence joins TRBV4-1 and TRBJ2-4; possible D gene TRBD1, 5 bases. Germline CDR1 is MGHRA and CDR2 is YSYEKL. The CDR3 is made up of 14 amino acids. Trimming pared 3 bases from V and 5 bases from J, leaving 11 bases between. CDR3 loop: CASSQRQTENIQYF. The CDR3 DNA sequence: TGCGCCAGCAGCCAGAGACAGACTGAAAACATTCAGTACTTC.

The chain has TRBV12-5 and TRBJ2-7; D unresolved. This CDR3 is built from 12 residues. Germline V gene data show CDR1 as LGHNT and CDR2 as FRNRAP. V lost 4 bases and J lost 2, with 6 bases in between. CDR3 sequence reads: CASGSSPYEQYF. The CDR3 DNA reads as TGTGCTAGTGGTTCCAGTCCCTACGAGCAGTACTTC.

The chain joins TRBV5-1 to TRBJ2-3; possible D gene TRBD2, 5 bases. Trimming removed 5 bases at V and 2 bases at J, with 12 bases between. CDR3 size: 14 residues. Germline CDR1 SGHRS, CDR2 YFSETQ. CDR3 in DNA: TGCGCCAGCAGGGGGAGCGGATTCACAGATACGCAGTATTTT. Protein sequence: CASRGSGFTDTQYF.

The rearrangement joins TRBV7-8 to TRBJ2-7; D might be TRBD1 (5 bases). V was trimmed by 3 bases and J by 0 bases, leaving 9 bases between them. The length of the CDR3 is 14 residues. CDR1 is SGHVS and CDR2 is FQNEAQ in the germline V gene. DNA of the CDR3: TGTGCCAGCAGCTTCGACAGCCTCTCCTACGAGCAGTACTTC. As protein: CASSFDSLSYEQYF.